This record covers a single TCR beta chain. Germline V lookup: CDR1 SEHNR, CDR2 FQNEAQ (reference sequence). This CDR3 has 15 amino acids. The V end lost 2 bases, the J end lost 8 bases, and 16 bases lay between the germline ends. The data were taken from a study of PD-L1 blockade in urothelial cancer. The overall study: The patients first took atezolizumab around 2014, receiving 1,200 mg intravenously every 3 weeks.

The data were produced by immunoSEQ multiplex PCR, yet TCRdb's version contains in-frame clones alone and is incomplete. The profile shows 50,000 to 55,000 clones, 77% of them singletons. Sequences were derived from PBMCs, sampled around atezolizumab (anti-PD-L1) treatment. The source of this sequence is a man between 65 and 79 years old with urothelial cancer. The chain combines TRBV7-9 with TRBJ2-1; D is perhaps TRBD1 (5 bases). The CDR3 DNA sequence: TGTGCCAGCAGCTTAAGTATAGGGGTGGTCTATGAGCAGTTCTTC. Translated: CASSLSIGVVYEQFF.